This T cell receptor beta chain was recovered during a study of cytomegalovirus exposure and HLA in healthy donors. Study-wide results and caveats: A later analysis linked a missense DCLRE1C variant to TCR beta V- and J-gene trimming. CMV serostatus was the sole immune exposure data available. Later work associated roughly 17,000 TCR beta sequences with HLA alleles at 0.05 false discovery rate. Further analysis, carried out later, found HLA-associated TCR beta chains more clonally expanded than equally common other chains.

The CDR3 spans 15 residues. Germline V lookup: CDR1 MNHEY, CDR2 SMNVEV (reference sequence). V trimming: 4 bases; J trimming: 1 base; junction bases outside the gene matches: 3. PCR involved 60 Vbeta and 13 Jbeta primers. Measured with immunoSEQ multiplex PCR; TCRdb has only the in-frame clones, and not every one. This table holds around 140,000 clones, around 73% found once. This clone occurred once. Its antigen is still unknown. This TCR was sampled from a woman between 18 and 29 years old in good health and CMV-seronegative. This chain connects TRBV27 to TRBJ2-3, with 9 bases matching TRBD2. The sample was PBMCs. CDR3 in DNA: TGTGCCAGCAGTTCGCGGGGGGGAGGCACAGATACGCAGTATTTT. Its protein product is CASSSRGGGTDTQYF.